The 2 T cell receptor beta chains given below trace back to one sample, sequenced in a study of CD8 T cells in ankylosing spondylitis. Each CDR3 protein gets one entry after TCRdb re-called the 5' RACE reads with MiXCR. The table shows 200,000 to 250,000 distinct CDR3 sequences, with 10% to 13% occurring only once. Sequenced sample: blood, either unsorted or a sorted T cell fraction (not recorded which). The receptors come from a male donor with ankylosing spondylitis or in good health (not recorded which).

V and J are TRBV20-1 and TRBJ2-7, with 10 bases matching TRBD1. V gave up 7 bases and J gave up 5 bases; unmatched junction bases: 8. The CDR3 consists of 13 residues. The germline gives CDR1 DFQATT, CDR2 SNEGSKA (reference sequence). CDR3 nucleotide sequence: TGCAGTGGTCAGGGACAGGGGAAGCACGAGCAGTACTTC. It encodes CSGQGQGKHEQYF.

This clonotype was counted at least ten times. V usage is TRBV5-1 and J usage is TRBJ1-1, with a tentative D call TRBD1 (5 bases). The CDR3 sequence is 16 residues long. Trimming removed 0 bases from V and 3 bases from J, with 15 bases in between. The germline V gene encodes CDR1 SGHRS and CDR2 YFSETQ. As DNA, the CDR3 is TGCGCCAGCAGCTTGGGGGGTACGGGGCGGTACACTGAAGCTTTCTTT. Translation: CASSLGGTGRYTEAFF.